What follows is one TCR beta chain and its context. The CDR3 is 15 residues long. CDR1 is PRHDT and CDR2 is FYEKMQ in the germline V gene (reference sequence). After removal of 6 bases from V and 3 bases from J, the junction contained 8 bases not matched to a gene. The repertoire was sequenced with immunoSEQ multiplex PCR; TCRdb's copy has only in-frame clones and lacks some. The table records around 120,000 clones, roughly 83% of them present only once. This record belongs to a study of cytomegalovirus exposure and HLA in healthy donors. The receptor comes from a man younger than 35 in good health and CMV-seronegative. The specimen sequenced was PBMCs. This chain joins TRBV13 and TRBJ2-1, with 7 bases aligning to TRBD2. As DNA, the CDR3 is TGTGCCAGCAGAGGGGCGGGAGTGGGCTACAATGAGCAGTTCTTC. It specifies CASRGAGVGYNEQFF.